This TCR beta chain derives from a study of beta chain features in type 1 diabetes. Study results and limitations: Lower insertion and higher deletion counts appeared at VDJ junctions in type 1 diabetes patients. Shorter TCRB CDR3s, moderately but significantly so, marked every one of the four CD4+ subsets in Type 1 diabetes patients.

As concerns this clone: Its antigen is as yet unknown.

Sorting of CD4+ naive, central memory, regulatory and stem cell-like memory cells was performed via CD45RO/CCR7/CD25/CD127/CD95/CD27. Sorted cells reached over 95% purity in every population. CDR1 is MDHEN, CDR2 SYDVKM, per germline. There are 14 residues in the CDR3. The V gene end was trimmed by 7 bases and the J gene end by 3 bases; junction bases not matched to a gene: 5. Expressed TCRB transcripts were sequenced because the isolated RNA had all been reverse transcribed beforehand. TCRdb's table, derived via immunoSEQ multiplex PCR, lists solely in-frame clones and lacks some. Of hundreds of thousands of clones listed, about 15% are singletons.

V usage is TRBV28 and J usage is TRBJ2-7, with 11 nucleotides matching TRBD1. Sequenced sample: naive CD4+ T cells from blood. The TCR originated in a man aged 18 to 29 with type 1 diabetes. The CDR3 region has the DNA TGTGCCAGCATTTCCGGGACAGGGGGCTACGAGCAGTACTTC. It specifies CASISGTGGYEQYF.